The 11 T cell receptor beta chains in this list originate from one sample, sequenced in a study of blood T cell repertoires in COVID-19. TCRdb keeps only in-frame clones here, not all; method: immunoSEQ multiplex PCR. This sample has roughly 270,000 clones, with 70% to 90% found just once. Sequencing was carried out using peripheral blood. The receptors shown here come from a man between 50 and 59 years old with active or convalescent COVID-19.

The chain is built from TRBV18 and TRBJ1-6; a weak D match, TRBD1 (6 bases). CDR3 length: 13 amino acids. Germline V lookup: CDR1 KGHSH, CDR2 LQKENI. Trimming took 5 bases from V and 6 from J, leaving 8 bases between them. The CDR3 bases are TGTGCCAGCTCAGGGGGCCCTAATTCACCCCTCCACTTT. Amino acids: CASSGGPNSPLHF.

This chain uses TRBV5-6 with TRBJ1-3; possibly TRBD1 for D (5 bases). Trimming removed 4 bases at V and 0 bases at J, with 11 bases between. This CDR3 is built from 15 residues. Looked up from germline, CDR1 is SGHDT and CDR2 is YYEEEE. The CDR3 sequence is CASSPTGRSGNTIYF. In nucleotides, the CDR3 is TGTGCCAGCAGCCCTACAGGCCGCTCTGGAAACACCATATATTTT. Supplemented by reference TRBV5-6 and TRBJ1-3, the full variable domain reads DAGVTQSPTHLIKTRGQQVTLRCSPKSGHDTVSWYQQALGQGPQFIFQYYEEEERQRGNFPDRFSGHQFPNYSSELNVNALLLGDSALYLCASSPTGRSGNTIYFGEGSWLTVV.

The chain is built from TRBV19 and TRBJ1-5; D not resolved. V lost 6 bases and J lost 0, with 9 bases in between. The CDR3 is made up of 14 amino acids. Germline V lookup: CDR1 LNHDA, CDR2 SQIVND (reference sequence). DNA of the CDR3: TGTGCCAGTAGCTTTCTTAATAGCAATCAGCCCCAGCATTTT. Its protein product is CASSFLNSNQPQHF.

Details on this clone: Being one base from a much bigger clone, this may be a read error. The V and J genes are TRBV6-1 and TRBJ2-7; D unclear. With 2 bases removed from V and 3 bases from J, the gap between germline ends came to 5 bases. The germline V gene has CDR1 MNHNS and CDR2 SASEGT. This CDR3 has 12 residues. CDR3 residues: CASSESGYEQYF. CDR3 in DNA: TGTGCCAGCAGTGAATCGGGCTACGAGCAGTACTTC.

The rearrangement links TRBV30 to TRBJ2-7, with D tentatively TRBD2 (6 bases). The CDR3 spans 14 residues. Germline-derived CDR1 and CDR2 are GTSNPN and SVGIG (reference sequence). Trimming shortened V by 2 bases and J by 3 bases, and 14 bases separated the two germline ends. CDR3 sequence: CAWSISGTDYEQYF. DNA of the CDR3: TGTGCCTGGAGTATCTCAGGGACTGACTACGAGCAGTACTTC.

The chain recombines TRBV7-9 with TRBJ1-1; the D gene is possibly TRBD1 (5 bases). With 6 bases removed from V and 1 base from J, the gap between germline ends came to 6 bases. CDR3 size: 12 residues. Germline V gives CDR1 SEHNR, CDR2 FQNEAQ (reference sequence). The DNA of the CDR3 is TGTGCCAGCAGTGGACAGAACACTGAAGCTTTCTTT. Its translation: CASSGQNTEAFF.

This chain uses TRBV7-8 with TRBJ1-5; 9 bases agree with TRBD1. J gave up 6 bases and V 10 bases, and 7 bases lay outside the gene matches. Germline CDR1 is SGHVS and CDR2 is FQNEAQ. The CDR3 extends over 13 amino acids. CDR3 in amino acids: CATGDRDLQPQHF. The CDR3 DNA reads TGTGCCACCGGGGACAGGGATCTTCAGCCCCAGCATTTT.

The CDR3 bases are TGCGCCAGCAGCCGGGACAGGGTTACCGGGGAGCTGTTTTTT. Protein: CASSRDRVTGELFF. J is TRBJ2-2 and V is TRBV5-1, with 9 positions matching TRBD1. This CDR3 has 14 residues. The ends lost 4 bases at V and 5 bases at J; junction bases unmatched: 3. Looked up from germline, CDR1 is SGHRS and CDR2 is YFSETQ.

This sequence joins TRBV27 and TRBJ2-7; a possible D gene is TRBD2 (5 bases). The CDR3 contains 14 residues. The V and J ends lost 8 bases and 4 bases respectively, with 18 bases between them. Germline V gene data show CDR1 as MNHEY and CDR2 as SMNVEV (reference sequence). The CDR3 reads CASSFSEDHYEQYF. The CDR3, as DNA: TGTGCCAGCTCATTTAGCGAGGACCATTACGAGCAGTACTTC.

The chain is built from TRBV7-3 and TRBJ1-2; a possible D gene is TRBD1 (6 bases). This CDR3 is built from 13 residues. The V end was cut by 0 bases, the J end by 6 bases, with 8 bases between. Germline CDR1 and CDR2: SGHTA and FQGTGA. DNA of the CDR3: TGTGCCAGCAGCTTAACCCCAGGGGATGGCTACACCTTC. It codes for CASSLTPGDGYTF.

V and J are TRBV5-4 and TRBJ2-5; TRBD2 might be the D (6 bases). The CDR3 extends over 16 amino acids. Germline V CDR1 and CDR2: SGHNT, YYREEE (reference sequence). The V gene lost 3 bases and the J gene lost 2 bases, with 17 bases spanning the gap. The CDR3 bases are TGTGCCAGCAGCTCCCGGACCAATGGGGGGCAAGAGACCCAGTACTTC. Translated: CASSSRTNGGQETQYF.